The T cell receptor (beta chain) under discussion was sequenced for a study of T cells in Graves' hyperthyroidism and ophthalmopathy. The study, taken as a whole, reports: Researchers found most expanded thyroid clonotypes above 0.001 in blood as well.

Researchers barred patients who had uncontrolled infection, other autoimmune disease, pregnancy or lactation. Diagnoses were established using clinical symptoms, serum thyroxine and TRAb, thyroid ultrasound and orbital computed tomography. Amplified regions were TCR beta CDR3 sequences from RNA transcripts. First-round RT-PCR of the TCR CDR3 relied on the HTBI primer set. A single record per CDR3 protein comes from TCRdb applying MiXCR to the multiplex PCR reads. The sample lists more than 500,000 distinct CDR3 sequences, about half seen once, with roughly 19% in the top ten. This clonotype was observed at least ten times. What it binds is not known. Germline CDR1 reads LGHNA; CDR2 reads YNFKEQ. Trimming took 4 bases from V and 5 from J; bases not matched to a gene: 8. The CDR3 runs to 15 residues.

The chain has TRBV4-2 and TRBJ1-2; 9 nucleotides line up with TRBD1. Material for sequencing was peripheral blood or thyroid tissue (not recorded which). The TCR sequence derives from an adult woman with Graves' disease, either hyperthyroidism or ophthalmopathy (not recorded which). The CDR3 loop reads CASSLGQGPLYGYTF. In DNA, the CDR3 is TGTGCCAGCAGCCTCGGACAGGGGCCTTTATATGGCTACACCTTC.